These 3 T cell receptor beta chains share one sample of origin, sequenced in a study of cytomegalovirus exposure and HLA in healthy donors (dated by TCRdb to the late 2010s). Library construction relied on the immunoSEQ multiplex PCR assay. A mixture of 60 forward primers for TCR Vbeta segments and 13 reverse primers for TCR Jbeta segments was used in the multiplex PCR. What TCRdb holds here is the immuneACCESS table cut down to in-frame rearrangements. Part of the clones is not present; checked against another copy, under half of the missing clones reflect an unresolved V gene, and the others are unexplained. The sample records 180,000 or so clones, 76% of which are singletons. The top ten constitute under 3% of the sample. Sequenced input: PBMCs. These receptors were obtained from a woman aged 30 to 39 in good health and CMV-seropositive.

The rearrangement uses TRBV7-9 and TRBJ2-7, with a possible D match to TRBD1 (5 bases). The V gene's germline CDR1 is SEHNR and CDR2 FQNEAQ (reference sequence). With 1 base removed from V and 5 bases from J, the gap between germline ends came to 9 bases. This CDR3 is built from 13 residues. The CDR3 region has the DNA TGTGCCAGCAGCTTAGTAGAGGACAACGAGCAGTACTTC. Translating gives CASSLVEDNEQYF.

The chain carries TRBV28 and TRBJ2-5; D perhaps matches TRBD2 (6 bases). The CDR3 covers 16 residues. Germline-derived CDR1 and CDR2 are MDHEN and SYDVKM. The ends were cut back, 2 bases at V and 5 bases at J, with 18 bases in the middle. The CDR3 spells CASSLGGGGRGETQYF. In nucleotides, the CDR3 is TGTGCCAGCAGTTTAGGTGGGGGAGGCCGAGGGGAGACCCAGTACTTC. The full variable domain, rest sourced from reference TRBV28 and TRBJ2-5, is DVKVTQSSRYLVKRTGEKVFLECVQDMDHENMFWYRQDPGLGLRLIYFSYDVKMKEKGDIPEGYSVSREKKERFSLILESASTNQTSMYLCASSLGGGGRGETQYFGPGTRLLVL.

The chain carries TRBV5-1 and TRBJ1-1; D not resolved. The germline V gene encodes CDR1 SGHRS and CDR2 YFSETQ. The CDR3 spans 15 residues. V lost 5 bases and J 5 bases, leaving 19 bases between the germline ends. The CDR3 coding sequence is TGCGCCAGCAGTCCTTCTGCAGCAGCGGTTACTGAAGCTTTCTTT. This gives the protein CASSPSAAAVTEAFF.